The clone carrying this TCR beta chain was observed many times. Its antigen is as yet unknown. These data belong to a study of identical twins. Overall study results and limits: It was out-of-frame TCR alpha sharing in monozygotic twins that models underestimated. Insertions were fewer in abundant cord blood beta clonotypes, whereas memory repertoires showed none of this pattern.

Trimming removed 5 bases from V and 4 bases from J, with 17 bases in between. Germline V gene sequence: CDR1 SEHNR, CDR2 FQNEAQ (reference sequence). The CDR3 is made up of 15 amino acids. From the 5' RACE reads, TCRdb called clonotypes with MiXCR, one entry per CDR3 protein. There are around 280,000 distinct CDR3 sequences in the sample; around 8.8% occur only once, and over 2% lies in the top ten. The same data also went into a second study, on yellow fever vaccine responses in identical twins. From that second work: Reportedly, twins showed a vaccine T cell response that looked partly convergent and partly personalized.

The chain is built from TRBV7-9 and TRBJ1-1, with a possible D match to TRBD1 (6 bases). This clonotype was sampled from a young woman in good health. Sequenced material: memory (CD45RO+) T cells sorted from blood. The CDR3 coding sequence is TGTGCCAGCAGCGTCAGACAGGTTCGTGGCACTGAAGCTTTCTTT. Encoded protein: CASSVRQVRGTEAFF.